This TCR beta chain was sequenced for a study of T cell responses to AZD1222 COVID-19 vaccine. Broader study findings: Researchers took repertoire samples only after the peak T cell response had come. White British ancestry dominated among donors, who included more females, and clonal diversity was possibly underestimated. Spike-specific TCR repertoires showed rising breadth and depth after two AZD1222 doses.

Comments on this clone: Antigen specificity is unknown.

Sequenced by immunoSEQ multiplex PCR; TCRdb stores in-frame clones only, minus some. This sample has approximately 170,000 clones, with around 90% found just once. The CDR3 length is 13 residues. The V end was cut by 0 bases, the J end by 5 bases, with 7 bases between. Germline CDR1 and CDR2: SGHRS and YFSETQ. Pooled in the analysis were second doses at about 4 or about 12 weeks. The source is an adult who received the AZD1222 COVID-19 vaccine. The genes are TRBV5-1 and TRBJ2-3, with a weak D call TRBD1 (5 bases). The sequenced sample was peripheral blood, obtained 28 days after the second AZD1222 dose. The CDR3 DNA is TGCGCCAGCAGCTTGGACAGGATAGATACGCAGTATTTT. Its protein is CASSLDRIDTQYF.